This T cell receptor beta chain is from a study of shared clonotypes between healthy human individuals. Study-wide context: Each donor had three CD4 naive, three CD4 memory, two CD8 naive and one CD8 memory plate.

Generated by immunoSEQ multiplex PCR, the TCRdb table keeps only in-frame clones and is missing some. This sample has about 2.4 million clones, with around nine tenths found just once. This clone was counted between two and nine times. The same CDR3 arises from other DNA sequences in this sample as well. The germline gives CDR1 SNHLY, CDR2 FYNNEI. CDR3 length: 11 residues. Trimming cost V 4 bases and J 7 bases; bases outside gene matches: 1. The J gene is TRBJ2-7, the V gene TRBV2, with 7 bases that match TRBD1. This clonotype was obtained from a man aged 18 to 29 in good health. The specimen sequenced was naive CD4+ T cells sorted from blood. Subset denoted: CD45RA+ positively selected. CDR3 coding DNA: TGTGCCAGCAGTGTGACAGGGGAGCAGTACTTC. It specifies CASSVTGEQYF.